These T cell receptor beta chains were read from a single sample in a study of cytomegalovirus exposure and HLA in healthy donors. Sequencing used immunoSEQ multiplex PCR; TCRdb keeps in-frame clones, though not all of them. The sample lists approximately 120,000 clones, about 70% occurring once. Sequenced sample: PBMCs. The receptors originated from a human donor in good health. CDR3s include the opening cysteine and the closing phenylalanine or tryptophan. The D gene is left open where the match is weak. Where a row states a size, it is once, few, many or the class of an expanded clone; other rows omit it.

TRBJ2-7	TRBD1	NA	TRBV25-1	CASSRGQGAHEQYF	TGTGCCAGCAGCCGAGGTCAGGGGGCCCACGAGCAGTACTTC
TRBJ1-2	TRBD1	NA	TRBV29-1	CSVDGQVNYGYTF	TGCAGCGTTGATGGACAGGTCAACTATGGCTACACCTTC
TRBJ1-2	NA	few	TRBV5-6	CASSLARGARGYTF	TGTGCCAGCAGCTTGGCCCGGGGGGCTCGTGGCTACACCTTC
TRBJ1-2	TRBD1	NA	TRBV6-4	CASSENRGRLGGYTF	TGTGCCAGCAGTGAGAACAGGGGGCGCTTAGGTGGCTACACCTTC
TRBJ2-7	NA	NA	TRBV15	CATSFADSSYEQYF	TGTGCCACCAGCTTCGCGGACAGCTCCTACGAGCAGTACTTC
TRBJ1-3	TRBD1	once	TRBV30	CAWGYLGQGGNTIYF	TGTGCCTGGGGCTACCTTGGACAGGGAGGAAACACCATATATTTT
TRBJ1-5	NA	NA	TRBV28	CASNKRQGKNQPQHF	TGTGCCAGCAACAAGCGCCAGGGGAAAAATCAGCCCCAGCATTTT
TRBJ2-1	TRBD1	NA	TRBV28	CASKWDREYNEQFF	TGTGCCAGTAAATGGGACAGGGAGTACAATGAGCAGTTCTTC
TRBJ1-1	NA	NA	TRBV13	CASSSPGKAFF	TGTGCCAGCAGCTCTCCAGGGAAAGCTTTCTTT
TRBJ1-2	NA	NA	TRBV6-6	CASLLTGNYGYTF	TGTGCCAGTCTCCTGACGGGGAACTATGGCTACACCTTC
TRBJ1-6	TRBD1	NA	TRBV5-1	CASSSTGGSYNSPLHF	TGCGCCAGCAGCTCGACAGGGGGCTCCTATAATTCACCCCTCCACTTT
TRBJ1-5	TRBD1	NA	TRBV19	CASRDRQGENQPQHF	TGTGCCAGTAGAGACCGACAGGGTGAGAATCAGCCCCAGCATTTT
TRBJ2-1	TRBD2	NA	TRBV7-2	CASSLAFSGLAQGEQFF	TGTGCCAGCAGCTTAGCCTTTTCGGGACTAGCGCAGGGTGAGCAGTTCTTC
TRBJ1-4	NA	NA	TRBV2	CASRLDGTNEKLFF	TGTGCCAGCAGACTAGATGGAACTAATGAAAAACTGTTTTTT
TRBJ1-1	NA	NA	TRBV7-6	CASSLVLGDEAFF	TGTGCCAGCAGCTTGGTCCTGGGAGATGAAGCTTTCTTT
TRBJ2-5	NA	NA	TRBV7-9	CASSFTGRQETQYF	TGTGCTAGCAGCTTTACAGGCAGACAAGAGACCCAGTACTTC
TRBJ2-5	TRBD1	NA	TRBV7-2	CASSLGRGNQETQYF	TGTGCCAGCAGCTTGGGCAGGGGGAACCAAGAGACCCAGTACTTC
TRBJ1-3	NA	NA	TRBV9	CASSVAPGSGNTIYF	TGTGCCAGCAGCGTAGCTCCAGGGTCTGGAAACACCATATATTTT
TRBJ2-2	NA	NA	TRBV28	CASSQGLITGELFF	TGTGCCAGCAGCCAAGGACTGATAACCGGGGAGCTGTTTTTT
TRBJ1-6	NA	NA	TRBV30	CAWSLGPRNSPLHF	TGTGCCTGGAGTCTCGGTCCCCGAAATTCACCCCTCCACTTT
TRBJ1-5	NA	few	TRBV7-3	CASSQGANQPQHF	TGTGCCAGCAGCCAAGGGGCCAATCAGCCCCAGCATTTT
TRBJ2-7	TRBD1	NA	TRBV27	CASSHTADRAYEQYF	TGTGCCAGCAGTCATACAGCGGACAGGGCCTACGAGCAGTACTTC
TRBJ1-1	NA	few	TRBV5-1	CASSSGEGYTEAFF	TGCGCCAGCAGCTCGGGAGAGGGGTACACTGAAGCTTTCTTT
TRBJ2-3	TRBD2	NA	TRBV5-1	CASSEGLLTDTQYF	TGCGCCAGCAGCGAGGGACTACTCACAGATACGCAGTATTTT
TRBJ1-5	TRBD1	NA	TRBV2	CASRGLDRGAQHF	TGTGCCAGCAGAGGCCTTGACAGGGGAGCCCAGCATTTT
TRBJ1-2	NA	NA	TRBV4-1	CASTRGGAYGYTF	TGCGCCAGCACCCGGGGGGGTGCCTATGGCTACACCTTC
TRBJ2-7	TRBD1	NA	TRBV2	CASIREQGRAYEQYF	TGTGCCAGCATCAGGGAACAGGGGCGCGCCTACGAGCAGTACTTC
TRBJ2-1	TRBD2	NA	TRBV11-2	CASSAVAGAVDNEQFF	TGTGCCAGCAGCGCAGTAGCGGGAGCGGTCGACAATGAGCAGTTCTTC
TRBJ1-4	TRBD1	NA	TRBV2	CASTRGGQEELFF	TGTGCCAGCACAAGGGGAGGACAGGAGGAACTGTTTTTT
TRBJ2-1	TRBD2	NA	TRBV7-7	CASSLSLAGANEQFF	TGTGCCAGCAGCTTGTCACTAGCGGGAGCTAATGAGCAGTTCTTC
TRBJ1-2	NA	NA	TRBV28	CASSLWAQGLEGYTF	TGTGCCAGCAGTTTATGGGCACAGGGCTTGGAGGGCTACACCTTC
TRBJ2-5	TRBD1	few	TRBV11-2	CASSLTGTGGAETQYF	TGTGCCAGCAGCTTAACGGGGACAGGGGGCGCGGAGACCCAGTACTTC
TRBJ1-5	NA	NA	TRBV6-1	CASSVQVIQPQHF	TGTGCCAGCAGTGTACAGGTCATTCAGCCCCAGCATTTT
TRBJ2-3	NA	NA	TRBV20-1	CSASRGDTQYF	TGCAGTGCTAGTAGGGGGGATACGCAGTATTTT
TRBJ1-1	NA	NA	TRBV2	CASREEQGSEAFF	TGTGCCAGCAGGGAAGAACAGGGATCTGAAGCTTTCTTT
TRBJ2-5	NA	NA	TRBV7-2	CASSLELVQETQYF	TGTGCCAGCAGCTTAGAACTAGTCCAAGAGACCCAGTACTTC
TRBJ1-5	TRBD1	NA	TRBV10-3	CAISEGTGGRFGHSNQPQHF	TGTGCCATCAGTGAGGGGACAGGGGGCAGATTCGGGCATAGCAATCAGCCCCAGCATTTT
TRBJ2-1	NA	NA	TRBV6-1	CASSEVTGLFYNEQFF	TGTGCCAGCAGTGAAGTAACCGGACTTTTCTACAATGAGCAGTTCTTC